This T cell receptor (beta chain) was documented in a study of blood T cell repertoires in COVID-19. Categorization into cohorts depended on clinical history that participants reported. As processed by the authors: Nucleated cell number was recorded as an estimate derived from reference gene primer amplification. Method: immunoSEQ multiplex PCR; TCRdb's copy keeps in-frame clones and lacks some. From that table come the V and J calls and clone size; the DNA was used to work out D and trimming. The sample holds about 270,000 clones, 65% to 90% seen once. The germline CDR1 and CDR2 sequences are MNHEY and SVGEGT. This CDR3 contains 11 residues. Trimming stripped 5 bases from V and 4 bases from J, with 6 bases between.

Sequencing was carried out using PBMCs or T cells enriched from blood (not recorded which). The J gene is TRBJ2-7, the V gene TRBV6-2 or TRBV6-3; D gene uncertain. This TCR was recovered from a woman aged 45-65 years with acute COVID-19. This CDR3 is CASSLLYEQYF. Here the CDR3 DNA reads TGTGCCAGCAGTCTATTATACGAGCAGTACTTC.